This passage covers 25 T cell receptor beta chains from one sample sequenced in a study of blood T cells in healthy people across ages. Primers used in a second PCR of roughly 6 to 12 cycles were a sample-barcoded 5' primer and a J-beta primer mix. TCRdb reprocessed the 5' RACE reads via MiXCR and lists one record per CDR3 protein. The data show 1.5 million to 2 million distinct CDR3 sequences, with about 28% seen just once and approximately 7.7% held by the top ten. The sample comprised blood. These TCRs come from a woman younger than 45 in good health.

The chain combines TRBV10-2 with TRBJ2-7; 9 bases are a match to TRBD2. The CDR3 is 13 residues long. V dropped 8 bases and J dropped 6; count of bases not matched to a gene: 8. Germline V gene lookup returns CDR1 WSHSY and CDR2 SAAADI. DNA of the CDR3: TGCGCCAGCCTTAGCGGGAGAAGGTCCGAGCAGTACTTC. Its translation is CASLSGRRSEQYF.

CDR3 sequence reads: CASSFRSASGYTF. CDR3 coding DNA: TGTGCCAGCAGTTTTAGGTCCGCCAGTGGCTACACCTTC. The chain couples TRBV12-3 or TRBV12-4 to TRBJ1-2; D call uncertain. Trimming cost V 3 bases and J 7 bases, with 12 bases left between them. The CDR3 spans 13 residues.

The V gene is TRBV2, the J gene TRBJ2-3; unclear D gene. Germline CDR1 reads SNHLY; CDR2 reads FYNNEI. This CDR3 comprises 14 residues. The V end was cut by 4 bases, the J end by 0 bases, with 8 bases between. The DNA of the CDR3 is TGTGCCAGCAGTGTTAGGTTCAGCACAGATACGCAGTATTTT. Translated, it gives CASSVRFSTDTQYF.

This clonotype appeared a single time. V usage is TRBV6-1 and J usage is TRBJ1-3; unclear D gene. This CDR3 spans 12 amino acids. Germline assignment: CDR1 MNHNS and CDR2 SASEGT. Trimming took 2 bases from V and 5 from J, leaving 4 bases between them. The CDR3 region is CASSEPRNTIYF. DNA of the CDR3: TGTGCCAGCAGTGAACCCCGAAACACCATATATTTT.

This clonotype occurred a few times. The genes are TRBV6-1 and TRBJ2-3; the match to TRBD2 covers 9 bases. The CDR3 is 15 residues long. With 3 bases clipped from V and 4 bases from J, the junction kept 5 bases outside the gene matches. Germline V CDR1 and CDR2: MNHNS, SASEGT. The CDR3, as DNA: TGTGCCAGCAGTGAGGGCGGGGGGGCGGCAGATACGCAGTATTTT. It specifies CASSEGGGAADTQYF.

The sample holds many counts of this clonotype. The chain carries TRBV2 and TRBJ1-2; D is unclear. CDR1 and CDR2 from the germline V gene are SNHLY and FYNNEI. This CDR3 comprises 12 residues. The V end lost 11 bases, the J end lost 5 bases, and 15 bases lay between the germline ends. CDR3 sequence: CAPAGELYGYTF. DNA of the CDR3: TGTGCCCCGGCTGGGGAGCTGTATGGCTACACCTTC.

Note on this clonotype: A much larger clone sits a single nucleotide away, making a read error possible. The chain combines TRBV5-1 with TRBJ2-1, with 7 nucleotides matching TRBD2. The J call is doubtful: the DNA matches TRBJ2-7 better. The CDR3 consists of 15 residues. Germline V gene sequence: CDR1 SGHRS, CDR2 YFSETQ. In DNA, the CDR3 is TGCGCCAGCAGCAGGGCTAGCGGTGGCCCCGTCGAGCAGTACTTC. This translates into CASSRASGGPVEQYF.

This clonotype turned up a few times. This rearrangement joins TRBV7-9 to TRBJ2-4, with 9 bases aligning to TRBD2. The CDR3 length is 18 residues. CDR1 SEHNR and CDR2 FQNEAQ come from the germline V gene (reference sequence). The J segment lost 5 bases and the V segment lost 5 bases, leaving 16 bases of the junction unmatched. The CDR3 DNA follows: TGTGCCAGCAGCCCCCCCGGCGGGAGGGCCGAGGTGCAAAACATTCAGTACTTC. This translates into CASSPPGGRAEVQNIQYF.

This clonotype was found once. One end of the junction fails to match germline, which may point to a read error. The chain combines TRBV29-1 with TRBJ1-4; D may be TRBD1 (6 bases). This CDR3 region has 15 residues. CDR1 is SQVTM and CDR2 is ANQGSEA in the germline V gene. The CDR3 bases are TGCAGCGTTGGGGCCCTGGGGGCAACTAATGAAAAACTGGTTTTT. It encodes CSVGALGATNEKLVF.

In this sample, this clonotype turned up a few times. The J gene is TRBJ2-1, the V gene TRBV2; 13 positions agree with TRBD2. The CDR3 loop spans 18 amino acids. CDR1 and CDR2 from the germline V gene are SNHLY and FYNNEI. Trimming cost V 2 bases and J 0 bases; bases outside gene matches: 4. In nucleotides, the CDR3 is TGTGCCAGCAGTGAAAGGGGACTAGCGGGGCCCTCCTACAATGAGCAGTTCTTC. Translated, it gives CASSERGLAGPSYNEQFF.

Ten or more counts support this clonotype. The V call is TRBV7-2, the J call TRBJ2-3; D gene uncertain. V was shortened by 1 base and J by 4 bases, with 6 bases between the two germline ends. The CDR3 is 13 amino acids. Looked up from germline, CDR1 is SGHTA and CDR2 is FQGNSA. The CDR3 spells CASSLVTADTQYF. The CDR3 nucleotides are TGTGCCAGCAGCTTAGTAACAGCAGATACGCAGTATTTT.

The CDR3 bases are TGTGCCAGCAGTCCTTCCCGCGGAGCGGTGAACACTGAAGCTTTCTTT. This codes for CASSPSRGAVNTEAFF. The V gene is TRBV12-3 or TRBV12-4, the J gene TRBJ1-1; D is unresolved. The V gene lost 5 bases and the J gene lost 0 bases, with 16 bases spanning the gap. The CDR3 extends over 16 amino acids.

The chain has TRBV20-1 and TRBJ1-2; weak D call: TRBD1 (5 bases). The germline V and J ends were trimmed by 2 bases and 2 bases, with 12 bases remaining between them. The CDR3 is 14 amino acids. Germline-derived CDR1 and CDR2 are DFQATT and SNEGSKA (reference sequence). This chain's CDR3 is CSARLRGKNYGYTF. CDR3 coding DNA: TGCAGTGCTAGATTGCGGGGCAAGAACTATGGCTACACCTTC.

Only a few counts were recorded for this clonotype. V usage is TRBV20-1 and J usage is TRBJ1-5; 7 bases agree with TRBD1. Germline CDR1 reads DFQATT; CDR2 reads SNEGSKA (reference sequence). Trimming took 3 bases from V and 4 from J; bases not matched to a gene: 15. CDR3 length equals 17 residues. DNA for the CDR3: TGCAGTGCTAGGCCCCCCCCCGACAGGGCGGGAAATCAGCCCCAGCATTTT. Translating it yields CSARPPPDRAGNQPQHF.

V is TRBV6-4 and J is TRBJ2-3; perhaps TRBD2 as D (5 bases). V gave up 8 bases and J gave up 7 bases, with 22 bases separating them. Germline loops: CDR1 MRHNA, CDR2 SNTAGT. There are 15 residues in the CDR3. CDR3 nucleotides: TGTGCCAGCTCCCCCGGCCCCCCTAGCACTTATACGCAGTATTTT. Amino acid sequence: CASSPGPPSTYTQYF.

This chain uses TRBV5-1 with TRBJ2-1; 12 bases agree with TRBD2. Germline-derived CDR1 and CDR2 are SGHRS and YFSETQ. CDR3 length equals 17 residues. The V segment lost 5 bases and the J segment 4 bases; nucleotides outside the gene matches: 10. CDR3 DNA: TGCGCCAGCAGGCCCTCTAGACTAGCGGGGGAATACAATGAGCAGTTCTTC. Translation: CASRPSRLAGEYNEQFF. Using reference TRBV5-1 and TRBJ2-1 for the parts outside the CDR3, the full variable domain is KAGVTQTPRYLIKTRGQQVTLSCSPISGHRSVSWYQQTPGQGLQFLFEYFSETQRNKGNFPGRFSGRQFSNSRSEMNVSTLELGDSALYLCASRPSRLAGEYNEQFFGPGTRLTVL.

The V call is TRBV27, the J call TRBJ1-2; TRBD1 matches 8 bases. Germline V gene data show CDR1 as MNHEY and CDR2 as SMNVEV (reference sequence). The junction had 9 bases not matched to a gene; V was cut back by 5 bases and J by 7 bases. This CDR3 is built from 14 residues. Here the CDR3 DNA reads TGTGCCAGCAGTCCCCGGACAGGGTTAGTTGGCTACACCTTC. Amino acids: CASSPRTGLVGYTF.

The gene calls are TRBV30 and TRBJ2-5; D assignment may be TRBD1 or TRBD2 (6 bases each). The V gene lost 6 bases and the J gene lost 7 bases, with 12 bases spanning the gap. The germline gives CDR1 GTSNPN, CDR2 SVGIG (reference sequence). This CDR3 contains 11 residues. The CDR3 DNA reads TGTGCCTGCCGGGGGCGTGGGACCCAGTACTTC. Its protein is CACRGRGTQYF.

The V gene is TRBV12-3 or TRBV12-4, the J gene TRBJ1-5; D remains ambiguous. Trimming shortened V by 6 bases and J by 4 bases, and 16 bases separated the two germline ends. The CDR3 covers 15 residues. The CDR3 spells CASSRGQNPNQPQHF. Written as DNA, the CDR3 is TGTGCCAGCAGCAGAGGCCAAAACCCTAATCAGCCCCAGCATTTT.

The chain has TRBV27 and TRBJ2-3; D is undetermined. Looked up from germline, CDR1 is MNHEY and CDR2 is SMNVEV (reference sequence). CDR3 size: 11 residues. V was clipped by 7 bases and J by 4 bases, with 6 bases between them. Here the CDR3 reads CASNGADTQYF. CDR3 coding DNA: TGTGCCAGCAATGGGGCAGATACGCAGTATTTT.

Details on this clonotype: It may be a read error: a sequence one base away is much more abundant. As DNA, the CDR3 is TGCACCAGCAGCCAAGATGGGCTAGCGGGAGAGACCCAGTACTTC. Translation: CTSSQDGLAGETQYF. This chain connects TRBV4-3 to TRBJ2-5; 8 positions agree with TRBD2. The CDR3 covers 15 residues. Germline V CDR1 and CDR2: LGHNA, YSLEER.

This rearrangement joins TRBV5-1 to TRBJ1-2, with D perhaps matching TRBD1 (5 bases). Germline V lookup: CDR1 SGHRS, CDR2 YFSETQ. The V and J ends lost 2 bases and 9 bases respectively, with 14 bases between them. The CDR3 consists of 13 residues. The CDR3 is CASSFTGGSSYTF. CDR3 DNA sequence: TGCGCCAGCAGCTTCACAGGCGGCTCCAGCTACACCTTC.

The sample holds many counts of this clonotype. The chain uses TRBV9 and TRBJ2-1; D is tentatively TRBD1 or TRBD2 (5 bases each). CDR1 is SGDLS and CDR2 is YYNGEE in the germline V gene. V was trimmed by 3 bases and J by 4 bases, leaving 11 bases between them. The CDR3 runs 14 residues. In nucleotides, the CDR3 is TGTGCCAGCAGCGCAGGGACCACGTACAATGAGCAGTTCTTC. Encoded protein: CASSAGTTYNEQFF. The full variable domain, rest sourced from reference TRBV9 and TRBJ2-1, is DSGVTQTPKHLITATGQRVTLRCSPRSGDLSVYWYQQSLDQGLQFLIQYYNGEERAKGNILERFSAQQFPDLHSELNLSSLELGDSALYFCASSAGTTYNEQFFGPGTRLTVL.

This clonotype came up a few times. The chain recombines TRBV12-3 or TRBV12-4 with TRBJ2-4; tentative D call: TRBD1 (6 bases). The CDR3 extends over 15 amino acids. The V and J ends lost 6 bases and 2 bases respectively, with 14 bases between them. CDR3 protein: CASSNRVATKNIQYF. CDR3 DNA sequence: TGTGCCAGCAGCAACAGGGTGGCAACCAAAAACATTCAGTACTTC.

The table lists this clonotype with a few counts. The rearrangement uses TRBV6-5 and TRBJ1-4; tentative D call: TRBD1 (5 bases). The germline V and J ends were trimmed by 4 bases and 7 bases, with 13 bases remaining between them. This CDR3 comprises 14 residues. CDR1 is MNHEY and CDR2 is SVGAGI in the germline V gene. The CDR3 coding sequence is TGTGCCAGCAGTTTCCGGAGCCAGGGTGAAAAACTGTTTTTT. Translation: CASSFRSQGEKLFF.